This record concerns one T cell receptor beta chain sequence. The antigen is unknown. This CDR3 has 14 amino acids. V shed 5 bases and J shed 2 bases, with 12 bases lying between them. This specimen comes from a study of response to subunit inactivated influenza vaccine. Findings and limits, study-wide: Authors suggested each seasonal flu vaccination may recruit only limited numbers of new T cells.

TCRdb redid the calling of the RT-PCR reads with MiXCR, one entry per CDR3 protein. The sample contains hundreds of thousands of distinct CDR3 sequences, 13% to 15% of which appear only once. The sample was PBMCs from blood, taken around 15 days before vaccination. The sequence was collected from a man aged 45-60 years who received an inactivated influenza vaccine. This chain connects TRBV12-3 or TRBV12-4 to TRBJ2-5; no clear D gene. In DNA form, the CDR3 reads TGTGCCAGCAGTCCGAGAGCGCCACAAGAGACCCAGTACTTC. As protein: CASSPRAPQETQYF.